The clone carrying this T cell receptor (beta chain) appeared many times. Its antigen is currently unknown. The same CDR3 arises from other DNA sequences in this sample as well. The sample comes from a study of metastatic and nonmetastatic thyroid tumors. Study-wide background: Repertoire comparisons spanned blood and tumor or nodule tissue from malignant and benign thyroid patients. Study outcomes and limitations: For both blood and tumor, malignant thyroid tumors reportedly showed significantly higher TCR beta diversity than benign nodules did.

In the authors' methods: A papillary thyroid cancer distant-metastasis classifier was built from CDR3 differences across clinicopathological groups. TCRdb re-called clones via MiXCR from the PCR reads. What appears here as the V and J calls and clone size reflects TCRdb's work, not the paper's. The sample consists of 30,000 or so clones, approximately 17% of them appearing once. Prior to thyroid surgery, none of the patients had received any treatment. This CDR3 has 12 residues. Trimming pared 4 bases from V and 13 bases from J, leaving 16 bases between. V gene TRBV12-3 or TRBV12-4 combines with J gene TRBJ1-1; the D is unclear. This receptor was obtained from a female donor with papillary thyroid cancer or a benign thyroid nodule (not recorded which). Some clones in this sample may be carry-over from other donors' samples. Sequences were obtained from blood. CDR3 residues: CASSSTYREFFF. The CDR3 coding sequence is TGTGCCAGCAGTTCAACCTACCGGGAGTTTTTCTTT.